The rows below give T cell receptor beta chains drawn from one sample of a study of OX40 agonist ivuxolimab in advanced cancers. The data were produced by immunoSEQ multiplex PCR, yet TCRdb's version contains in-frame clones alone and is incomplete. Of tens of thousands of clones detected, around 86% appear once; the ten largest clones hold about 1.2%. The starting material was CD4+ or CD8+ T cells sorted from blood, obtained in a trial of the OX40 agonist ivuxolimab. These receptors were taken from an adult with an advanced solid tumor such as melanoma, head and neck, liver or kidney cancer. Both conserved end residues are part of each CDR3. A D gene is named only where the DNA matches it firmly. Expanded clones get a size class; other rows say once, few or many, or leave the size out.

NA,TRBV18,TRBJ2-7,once,TGTGCCAGCTCACCTGATCGGGGGGAGCAGTACTTC,CASSPDRGEQYF
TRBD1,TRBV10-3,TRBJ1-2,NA,TGTGCCATCAGTGAGTCGGGGGACAGGGGGCGCGGCTATGGCTACACCTTC,CAISESGDRGRGYGYTF
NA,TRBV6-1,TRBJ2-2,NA,TGTGCCATCAGACGGGACACTACGAACACCGGGGAGCTGTTTTTT,CAIRRDTTNTGELFF
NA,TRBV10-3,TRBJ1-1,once,TGTGCCATCAGTGGAAAAGGGGGTGACACTGAAGCTTTCTTT,CAISGKGGDTEAFF
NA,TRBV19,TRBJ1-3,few,TGTGCCAGTAGTGCGATGGACAGTCAAGGGGATACAAACACCATATATTTT,CASSAMDSQGDTNTIYF
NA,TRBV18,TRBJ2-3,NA,TGTGCCAGCTCCCTTAGTGGGGTGAGCACAGATACGCAGTATTTT,CASSLSGVSTDTQYF
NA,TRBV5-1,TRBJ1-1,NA,TGCGCCAGCAGCTTGAGAACGTACACTGAAGCTTTCTTT,CASSLRTYTEAFF
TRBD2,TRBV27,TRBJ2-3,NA,TGTGCCAGCAGAAAGCGGGGGGCCATCCCCCACACAGATACGCAGTATTTT,CASRKRGAIPHTDTQYF
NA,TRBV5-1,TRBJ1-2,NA,TGCGCCAGCAGCTTGGAACTTTTAGGCTATGGCTACACCTTC,CASSLELLGYGYTF
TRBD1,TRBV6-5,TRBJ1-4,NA,TGTGCCAGCAGGCCATGGACAGGGGACGAAAAACTGTTTTTT,CASRPWTGDEKLFF
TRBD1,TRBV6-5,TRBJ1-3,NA,TGTGCCAGCAGTCAGGGGGCGCGTGGAAACACCATATATTTT,CASSQGARGNTIYF
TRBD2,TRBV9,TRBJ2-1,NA,TGTGCCAGCAGCGCCGGGGGGAGCTCCTACAATGAGCAGTTCTTC,CASSAGGSSYNEQFF
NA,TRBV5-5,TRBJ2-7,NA,TGTGCCAGCAGCTTGACCTACGAGCAGTACTTC,CASSLTYEQYF
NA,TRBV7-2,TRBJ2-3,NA,TGTGCCAGCAGCTTATACTGGGATCCCTTCACAGATACGCAGTATTTT,CASSLYWDPFTDTQYF
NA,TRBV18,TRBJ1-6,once,TGTGCCAGCTCATCGGGACAACAGAATTCACCCCTCCACTTT,CASSSGQQNSPLHF
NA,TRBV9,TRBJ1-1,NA,TGTGCCAGCAGCGTAGGAGGGCGGGTGGACTTGAACACTGAAGCTTTCTTT,CASSVGGRVDLNTEAFF
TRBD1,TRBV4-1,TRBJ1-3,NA,TGCGCCAGCAGCCAGCAACGGGACAGGGGGCTCGGAAACACCATATATTTT,CASSQQRDRGLGNTIYF
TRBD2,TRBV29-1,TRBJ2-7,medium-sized,TGCAGCGTTGGGACTAGCGGGGGGCGCAACGAGCAGTACTTC,CSVGTSGGRNEQYF
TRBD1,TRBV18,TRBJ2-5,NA,TGTGCCAGCTCACCACCCGGGACAGGGGTAGGGGAGACCCAGTACTTC,CASSPPGTGVGETQYF
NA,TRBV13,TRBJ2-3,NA,TGTGCCAGCAGCCCAAATCCGGGCCTCGACACAGATACGCAGTATTTT,CASSPNPGLDTDTQYF
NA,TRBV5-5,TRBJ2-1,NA,TGTGCCAGCAGCTTGGGGGCCGGACTGCTACTCAATGAGCAGTTCTTC,CASSLGAGLLLNEQFF
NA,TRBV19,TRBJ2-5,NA,TGTGCCAGTAGGACCAGGGGTGGTGAAGAGACCCAGTACTTC,CASRTRGGEETQYF
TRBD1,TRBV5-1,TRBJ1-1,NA,TGCGCCAGCAGCTCAAGACAGGGGGCGGGTGAAGCTTTCTTT,CASSSRQGAGEAFF
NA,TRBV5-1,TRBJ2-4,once,TGCGCCAGCAGCCAGGGGAAATTTCTCCGAGGGGAAAACATTCAGTACTTC,CASSQGKFLRGENIQYF
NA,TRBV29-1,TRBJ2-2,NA,TGCAGCGTTGAAGGCTTTAGAAGTACCGGGGAGCTGTTTTTT,CSVEGFRSTGELFF
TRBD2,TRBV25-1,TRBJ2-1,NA,TGCGCCACCGGGGGGGTCCTCGGTGAGCAGTTCTTC,CATGGVLGEQFF
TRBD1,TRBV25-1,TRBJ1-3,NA,TGTGCCAGCAGTGATGAGAGTAGGGCAGGGGGCGCAAGAAACACCATATATTTT,CASSDESRAGGARNTIYF
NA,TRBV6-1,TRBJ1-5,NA,TGTGCCAGCAGTGAACTGGCCGGGAGGAGCAATCAGCCCCAGCATTTT,CASSELAGRSNQPQHF
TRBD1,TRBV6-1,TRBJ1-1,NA,TGTGCCAGCACCGACAGGGGTGGCACTGAAGCTTTCTTT,CASTDRGGTEAFF
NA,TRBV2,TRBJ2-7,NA,TGTGCCAGCAGTGATACAGGCGTCACCTACGAGCAGTACTTC,CASSDTGVTYEQYF
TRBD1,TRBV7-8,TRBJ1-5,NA,TGTGCCAGCAGCCGTACAGGGGATAGCAATCAGCCCCAGCATTTT,CASSRTGDSNQPQHF
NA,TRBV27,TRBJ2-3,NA,TGTGCCAGCAGTTTCACCTCCGGAAATACGCAGTATTTT,CASSFTSGNTQYF
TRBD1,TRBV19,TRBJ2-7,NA,TGTGCCACCCGGGACAGGGGCGCCTACGAGCAGTACTTC,CATRDRGAYEQYF
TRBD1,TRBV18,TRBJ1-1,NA,TGTGCCAGCTCACCTCGACAGGGGGCAAGCAACACTGAAGCTTTCTTT,CASSPRQGASNTEAFF
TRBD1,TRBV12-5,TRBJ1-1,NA,TGTGCTAGTGGTTTGGAAGGCAGGGGGCGGACTGAAGCTTTCTTT,CASGLEGRGRTEAFF
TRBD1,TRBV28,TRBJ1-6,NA,TGTGCCAGCAGTGACGCGGGACAGGGTAATTCACCCCTCCACTTT,CASSDAGQGNSPLHF
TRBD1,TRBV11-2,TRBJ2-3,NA,TGTGCCAGCAGCCCACAGGGGGTACGCACAGATACGCAGTATTTT,CASSPQGVRTDTQYF
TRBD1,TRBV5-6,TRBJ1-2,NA,TGTGCCAGCAGCCGGCAGGGGGGTATTACCTATGGCTACACCTTC,CASSRQGGITYGYTF
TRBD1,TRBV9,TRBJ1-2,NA,TGTGCCAGCAGCGTGGACAGGGATGGCTACACCTTC,CASSVDRDGYTF
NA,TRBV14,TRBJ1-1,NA,TGTGCCAGCAGCCAAGGTTTGGGGACTGAAGCTTTCTTT,CASSQGLGTEAFF
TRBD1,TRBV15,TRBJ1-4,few,TGTGCCACCAGCAGAGGGGCGGCCGGGACAGGAAATGAAAAACTGTTTTTT,CATSRGAAGTGNEKLFF
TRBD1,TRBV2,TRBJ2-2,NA,TGTGCCAGCAGAGGACAGGGGGCGAACACCGGGGAGCTGTTTTTT,CASRGQGANTGELFF
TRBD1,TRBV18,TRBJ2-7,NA,TGTGCCAGCTCAACGGGACAGGGACGATCCTACGAGCAGTACTTC,CASSTGQGRSYEQYF
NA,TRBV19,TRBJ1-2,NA,TGTGCCAGTAGTATGGTCAGGGGCAGCTATGGCTACACCTTC,CASSMVRGSYGYTF
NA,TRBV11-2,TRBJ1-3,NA,TGTGCCAGCAGCCCTATGGACAATTTACGAAACACCATATATTTT,CASSPMDNLRNTIYF
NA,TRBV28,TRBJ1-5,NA,TGTGCCAGCAGTTGGGTTCACAGGGAGGTGCAGCCCCAGCATTTT,CASSWVHREVQPQHF
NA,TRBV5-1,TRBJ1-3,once,TGCGCCAGCAGCTTGCGGGAAACTGGAAACACCATATATTTT,CASSLRETGNTIYF
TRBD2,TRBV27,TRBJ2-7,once,TGTGCCAGCAGTCGAAGCGGGGTGGGGGACTACGAGCAGTACTTC,CASSRSGVGDYEQYF
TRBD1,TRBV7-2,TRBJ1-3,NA,TGTGCCAGCAGCAGCGACAGGGGACCTGGAAACACCATATATTTT,CASSSDRGPGNTIYF
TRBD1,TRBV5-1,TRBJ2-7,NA,TGCGCCAGCAGCTCGACAGGGACCAACTACGAGCAGTACTTC,CASSSTGTNYEQYF
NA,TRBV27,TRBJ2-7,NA,TGTGCCAGCAGTTACTACGAGCAGTACTTC,CASSYYEQYF
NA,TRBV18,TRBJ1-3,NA,TGTGCCAACGTCGCAGGGGTTGGAAACACCATATATTTT,CANVAGVGNTIYF
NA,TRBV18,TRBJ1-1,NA,TGTGCCAGCTCACCAGGGGCAGGTTTGAACACTGAAGCTTTCTTT,CASSPGAGLNTEAFF
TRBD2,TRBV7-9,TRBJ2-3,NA,TGTGCCAGCAGCCCTCGCCTAGCGGGGGCTACAGATACGCAGTATTTT,CASSPRLAGATDTQYF
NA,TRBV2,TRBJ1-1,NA,TGTGCCAGCAGTGAATTTTCAGTGAACACTGAAGCTTTCTTT,CASSEFSVNTEAFF
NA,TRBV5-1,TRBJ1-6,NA,TGCGCCAGCCGCATTACTACAGCAAGCTCCTATAATTCACCCCTCCACTTT,CASRITTASSYNSPLHF
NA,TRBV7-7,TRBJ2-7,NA,TGTGCCAGCAGCTTAGGCCAGGGTTTCTCCTACGAGCAGTACTTC,CASSLGQGFSYEQYF
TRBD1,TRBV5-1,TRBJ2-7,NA,TGCGCCAGCAGCCCCAACAGGGGCACCTACGAGCAGTACTTC,CASSPNRGTYEQYF
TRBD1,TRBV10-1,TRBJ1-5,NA,TGCGCCAGCAGTGAAGGACAGGGGGATCAGCCCCAGCATTTT,CASSEGQGDQPQHF